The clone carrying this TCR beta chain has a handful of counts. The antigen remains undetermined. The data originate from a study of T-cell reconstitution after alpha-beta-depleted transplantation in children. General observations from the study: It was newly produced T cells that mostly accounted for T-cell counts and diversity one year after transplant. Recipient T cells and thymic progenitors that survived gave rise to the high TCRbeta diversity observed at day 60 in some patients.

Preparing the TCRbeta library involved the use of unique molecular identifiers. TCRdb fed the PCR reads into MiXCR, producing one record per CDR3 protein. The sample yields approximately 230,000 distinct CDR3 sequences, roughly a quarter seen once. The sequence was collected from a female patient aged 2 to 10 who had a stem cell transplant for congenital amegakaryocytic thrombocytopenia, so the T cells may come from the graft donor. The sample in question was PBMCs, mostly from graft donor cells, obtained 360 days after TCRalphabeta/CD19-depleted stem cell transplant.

The CDR3 DNA sequence: TGCGCCAGCAGCCAGGGGCCGAGCTCTGGGGCCAACGTCCTGACTTTC. It specifies CASSQGPSSGANVLTF. This sequence joins TRBV4-1 and TRBJ2-6, with a tentative D call TRBD1 (5 bases). The V gene's germline CDR1 is MGHRA and CDR2 YSYEKL. There are 16 residues in the CDR3. Trimming pared 3 bases from V and 0 bases from J, leaving 9 bases between.